These 31 T cell receptor beta chains originate from one sample sequenced in a study of cytomegalovirus exposure and HLA in healthy donors. The PCR ran on 60 Vbeta and 13 Jbeta primers. Produced via immunoSEQ multiplex PCR; TCRdb's table is partial and in-frame only. The sample holds 90,000 to 150,000 clones; more than 65% are singletons and the top ten take around 1.5%. Sequences were obtained from PBMCs. Source of these receptors: a woman younger than 35 in good health and CMV-seronegative.

The V and J genes are TRBV5-5 and TRBJ2-2, with TRBD1 matching over 7 bases. The CDR3 has 15 amino acids. Germline V gene data show CDR1 as SGHKS and CDR2 as YYEKEE (reference sequence). The V gene end was trimmed by 6 bases and the J gene end by 3 bases; junction bases not matched to a gene: 8. CDR3 DNA: TGTGCCAGCACCCAGACAGGGACGTACACCGGGGAGCTGTTTTTT. Encoded protein: CASTQTGTYTGELFF.

This chain joins TRBV19 and TRBJ2-7; TRBD2 is a possible D gene (5 bases). The germline V gene encodes CDR1 LNHDA and CDR2 SQIVND (reference sequence). The CDR3 runs 15 residues. Trimming stripped 5 bases from V and 1 base from J, with 15 bases between. The DNA for the CDR3 is TGTGCCAGTAGTGCACTAGTAAGCCAATCCTACGAGCAGTACTTC. It translates to CASSALVSQSYEQYF.

The chain uses TRBV5-1 and TRBJ2-5, with D possibly being TRBD1 (5 bases). Germline V gene sequence: CDR1 SGHRS, CDR2 YFSETQ. V was shortened by 4 bases and J by 0 bases, with 7 bases between the two germline ends. This CDR3 contains 13 residues. CDR3 protein: CASSKTDQETQYF. The CDR3 DNA is TGCGCCAGCAGCAAGACAGACCAAGAGACCCAGTACTTC.

The chain joins TRBV5-6 to TRBJ1-2; TRBD1 matches at 7 bases. V dropped 2 bases and J dropped 2; count of bases not matched to a gene: 3. The CDR3 sequence is 14 residues long. Looked up from germline, CDR1 is SGHDT and CDR2 is YYEEEE. The CDR3 DNA reads as TGTGCCAGCAGCTTACCGGGACAGAACTATGGCTACACCTTC. Translation: CASSLPGQNYGYTF. Supplemented by reference TRBV5-6 and TRBJ1-2, the full variable domain reads DAGVTQSPTHLIKTRGQQVTLRCSPKSGHDTVSWYQQALGQGPQFIFQYYEEEERQRGNFPDRFSGHQFPNYSSELNVNALLLGDSALYLCASSLPGQNYGYTFGSGTRLTVV.

This clone was counted a few times. V gene TRBV4-1 combines with J gene TRBJ1-5; D is ambiguous. CDR1 is MGHRA, CDR2 YSYEKL, per germline. The V end was cut by 1 base, the J end by 6 bases, with 10 bases between. This CDR3 is built from 14 residues. CDR3 nucleotide sequence: TGCGCCAGCAGCCAAGGATCGGTCCCTCAGCCCCAGCATTTT. This gives the protein CASSQGSVPQPQHF.

The chain is built from TRBV5-6 and TRBJ2-7; no firm D call. CDR1 is SGHDT and CDR2 is YYEEEE in the germline V gene. Between the trimmed V and J ends, which lost 3 bases and 3 bases, there was a span of 7 bases. This CDR3 is built from 12 residues. As DNA, the CDR3 is TGTGCCAGCAGCTCCCGGGTCTACGAGCAGTACTTC. It yields the protein CASSSRVYEQYF.

This chain joins TRBV5-1 and TRBJ2-3; 10 nucleotides align to TRBD2. The CDR3 totals 16 residues. From germline, CDR1 is SGHRS and CDR2 YFSETQ. Trimming cost V 2 bases and J 4 bases; bases outside gene matches: 7. The CDR3 is CASSLLAGFLADTQYF. The CDR3 nucleotides read TGCGCCAGCAGCTTACTAGCGGGATTCTTGGCAGATACGCAGTATTTT.

V and J are TRBV7-9 and TRBJ1-2; D perhaps matches TRBD1 (5 bases). V gave up 3 bases and J gave up 8 bases, with 13 bases separating them. Germline V CDR1 and CDR2: SEHNR, FQNEAQ (reference sequence). The CDR3 has 13 amino acids. CDR3 bases: TGTGCCAGCAGCTTTCGTGGAGGGGAAGGCTACACCTTC. Amino acids: CASSFRGGEGYTF.

This sequence joins TRBV5-1 and TRBJ1-1; D may be TRBD1 (6 bases). Germline V lookup: CDR1 SGHRS, CDR2 YFSETQ. V lost 4 bases and J lost 2, with 18 bases in between. CDR3 length: 16 residues. CDR3 coding DNA: TGCGCCAGCAGCAGAGATCACGGGACACGTAACACTGAAGCTTTCTTT. Protein: CASSRDHGTRNTEAFF.

This clone occurred a few times. The chain combines TRBV30 with TRBJ2-3; D may be TRBD2 (5 bases). Germline-derived CDR1 and CDR2 are GTSNPN and SVGIG (reference sequence). Trimming took off 8 bases at V and 1 base at J, with 13 bases between the two ends. The CDR3 is made up of 13 amino acids. The CDR3 sequence: CALRGRGTDTQYF. CDR3 sequence (DNA): TGTGCCCTTCGGGGTCGTGGCACAGATACGCAGTATTTT.

This CDR3 reads CASSVLESTDTQYF. For the CDR3, the DNA is TGTGCCAGCAGCGTACTAGAGAGCACAGATACGCAGTATTTT. The gene calls are TRBV9 and TRBJ2-3; D is unclear. CDR3 length equals 14 residues. V was cut by 1 base and J by 0 bases, with 6 bases left in between. Germline loops: CDR1 SGDLS, CDR2 YYNGEE.

V is TRBV7-9 and J is TRBJ2-2; D unclear. The germline gives CDR1 SEHNR, CDR2 FQNEAQ (reference sequence). This CDR3 comprises 14 residues. V was clipped by 1 base and J by 5 bases, with 8 bases between them. The CDR3 spells CASSLGEATGELFF. The CDR3 nucleotides are TGTGCCAGCAGCTTAGGAGAGGCAACCGGGGAGCTGTTTTTT.

The J gene is TRBJ2-3, the V gene TRBV27; 7 bases align to TRBD2. Trimming removed 4 bases from V and 1 base from J; junction bases left unmatched: 5. The CDR3 has 15 residues. Germline CDR1 reads MNHEY; CDR2 reads SMNVEV (reference sequence). CDR3 amino acids: CASSYGTIGTDTQYF. Written as DNA, the CDR3 is TGTGCCAGCAGTTACGGGACTATCGGCACAGATACGCAGTATTTT.

The table lists this clone with a count of one. The rearrangement uses TRBV7-2 and TRBJ2-3; the D gene is possibly TRBD2 (5 bases). V was pared by 4 bases and J by 1 base, with 9 bases between. The CDR3 contains 14 residues. Germline lookup yields CDR1 SGHTA and CDR2 FQGNSA. CDR3 residues: CASSSVGGTDTQYF. The CDR3 coding sequence is TGTGCCAGCAGCTCCGTCGGGGGCACAGATACGCAGTATTTT.

This chain connects TRBV6-1 to TRBJ1-2; possibly TRBD1 for D (5 bases). V dropped 5 bases and J dropped 8 bases, with 15 bases sitting between them. The germline V gene has CDR1 MNHNS and CDR2 SASEGT. The CDR3 spans 13 residues. CDR3 sequence reads: CASSLTLPGGYTF. CDR3 sequence (DNA): TGTGCCAGCAGTCTGACGCTTCCAGGGGGCTACACCTTC.

The genes are TRBV7-9 and TRBJ2-1; 7 positions match TRBD1. V shed 5 bases, J shed 4 bases, and the junction held 20 bases outside the gene matches. This CDR3 comprises 19 residues. The germline CDR1 and CDR2 sequences are SEHNR and FQNEAQ (reference sequence). The CDR3 region has the DNA TGTGCCAGCAGCCCCATACTAGAGGACACTAACAGGGGATACAATGAGCAGTTCTTC. Protein product: CASSPILEDTNRGYNEQFF.

Turning to this clone: Other DNA sequences in this specimen translate into the identical CDR3. CDR3 in DNA: TGTGCCAGCAGCCTCCTCCGGGATACGCAGTATTTT. It yields the protein CASSLLRDTQYF. The chain joins TRBV28 to TRBJ2-3, with D uncertain. The germline V and J ends were trimmed by 6 bases and 6 bases, with 10 bases remaining between them. The length of the CDR3 is 12 residues. Germline assignment: CDR1 MDHEN and CDR2 SYDVKM.

This rearrangement joins TRBV28 to TRBJ1-3, with D unresolved. Germline lookup yields CDR1 MDHEN and CDR2 SYDVKM. The CDR3 loop spans 14 amino acids. Trimming shortened V by 5 bases and J by 0 bases, and 8 bases separated the two germline ends. The CDR3 is CASSLDSSGNTIYF. CDR3 sequence (DNA): TGTGCCAGCAGTCTCGACTCCTCTGGAAACACCATATATTTT.

The rearrangement uses TRBV9 and TRBJ1-2, with D perhaps matching TRBD1 (5 bases). The V and J ends lost 0 bases and 6 bases respectively, with 15 bases between them. The germline V gene has CDR1 SGDLS and CDR2 YYNGEE. This CDR3 contains 15 residues. This CDR3 reads CASSVGGAVRDGYTF. The CDR3 nucleotides read TGTGCCAGCAGCGTAGGCGGGGCAGTTCGGGATGGCTACACCTTC.

Only one count was recorded for this clone. V gene TRBV19 combines with J gene TRBJ1-1; the D is unclear. The CDR3 totals 16 residues. Germline assignment: CDR1 LNHDA and CDR2 SQIVND (reference sequence). Trimming shortened V by 1 base and J by 1 base, and 13 bases separated the two germline ends. For the CDR3, the DNA is TGTGCCAGTAGTATAGGCGATCGGGTATCGAACACTGAAGCTTTCTTT. Its protein product is CASSIGDRVSNTEAFF.

CDR3 nucleotide sequence: TGTGCCAGCAGTGAAGACGGCGTCCGGGTAGCCAAAAACATTCAGTACTTC. The encoded protein is CASSEDGVRVAKNIQYF. This chain joins TRBV2 and TRBJ2-4; D is ambiguous. Germline lookup yields CDR1 SNHLY and CDR2 FYNNEI. Trimming pared 1 base from V and 0 bases from J, leaving 13 bases between. CDR3 size: 17 residues.

The gene calls are TRBV6-5 and TRBJ1-5; D gene uncertain. Germline V gene data show CDR1 as MNHEY and CDR2 as SVGAGI. Trimming removed 6 bases from V and 0 bases from J, with 12 bases in between. The length of the CDR3 is 15 residues. CDR3 amino acids: CASRPRRDSNQPQHF. CDR3 nucleotides: TGTGCCAGCAGGCCTCGGAGGGATAGCAATCAGCCCCAGCATTTT.

The J gene is TRBJ2-4, the V gene TRBV15; 8 positions match TRBD2. The V gene end was trimmed by 3 bases and the J gene end by 3 bases; junction bases not matched to a gene: 7. CDR1 and CDR2 from the germline V gene are LNHNV and YYDKDF (reference sequence). This CDR3 is 16 amino acids long. CDR3 bases: TGTGCCACCAGCAGTCCGGGACTAGGTTTCAAAAACATTCAGTACTTC. Translating gives CATSSPGLGFKNIQYF. Based on the CDR3 plus reference TRBV15 and TRBJ2-4, the full variable domain is DAMVIQNPRYQVTQFGKPVTLSCSQTLNHNVMYWYQQKSSQAPKLLFHYYDKDFNNEADTPDNFQSRRPNTSFCFLDIRSPGLGDTAMYLCATSSPGLGFKNIQYFGAGTRLSVL.

V gene TRBV11-1 combines with J gene TRBJ2-2, with 10 nucleotides matching TRBD1. CDR3 length: 17 amino acids. Germline CDR1 reads SGHAT; CDR2 reads FQDESV (reference sequence). The junction had 8 bases not matched to a gene; V was cut back by 2 bases and J by 5 bases. The CDR3 here is CASSLSDRGRGTGELFF. CDR3 in DNA: TGTGCCAGCAGCTTAAGCGACAGGGGGCGCGGGACCGGGGAGCTGTTTTTT.

The J gene is TRBJ2-4, the V gene TRBV19; perhaps TRBD1 as D (5 bases). The length of the CDR3 is 12 residues. Trimming removed 10 bases at V and 8 bases at J, with 15 bases between. Per the germline V gene, CDR1 is LNHDA and CDR2 is SQIVND (reference sequence). The CDR3 region has the DNA TGTGCCACTACTAAGGGGTTTGACATTCAGTACTTC. Translated, it gives CATTKGFDIQYF.

This chain's CDR3 is CASSLDRDRVAYNEQFF. In nucleotides, the CDR3 is TGTGCCAGCAGCTTAGACCGGGACAGGGTAGCTTACAATGAGCAGTTCTTC. The V gene is TRBV11-2, the J gene TRBJ2-1; 9 positions agree with TRBD1. The CDR3 loop spans 17 amino acids. After removal of 0 bases from V and 4 bases from J, the junction contained 7 bases not matched to a gene. CDR1 and CDR2 (germline): SGHAT, FQNNGV.

The rearrangement uses TRBV6-6 and TRBJ1-1, with 11 bases that match TRBD1. The J segment lost 11 bases and the V segment lost 7 bases, leaving 3 bases of the junction unmatched. Per the germline V gene, CDR1 is MNHNY and CDR2 is SVGAGI (reference sequence). The CDR3 runs 11 residues. As DNA, the CDR3 is TGTGCCAGCATCGGACAGGGGGCTGCTTTCTTT. Amino acids: CASIGQGAAFF.

This chain connects TRBV6-1 to TRBJ1-2; the D is unclear. V lost 5 bases and J 3 bases, leaving 7 bases between the germline ends. Germline assignment: CDR1 MNHNS and CDR2 SASEGT. CDR3 length: 12 amino acids. The CDR3 loop is CASSRSHYGYTF. DNA of the CDR3: TGTGCCAGCAGTAGGAGCCACTATGGCTACACCTTC.

This rearrangement joins TRBV6-1 to TRBJ2-7; possibly TRBD2 for D (5 bases). The CDR3 has 14 amino acids. From germline, CDR1 is MNHNS and CDR2 SASEGT. V was pared by 4 bases and J by 7 bases, with 17 bases between. DNA of the CDR3: TGTGCCAGCAGTGGTGGAGGCTCCCACGGAGAGCAGTACTTC. This sequence encodes CASSGGGSHGEQYF.

The gene calls are TRBV9 and TRBJ2-7; no clear D gene. The germline gives CDR1 SGDLS, CDR2 YYNGEE. V lost 0 bases and J 0 bases, leaving 10 bases between the germline ends. There are 15 residues in the CDR3. CDR3 region: CASSVGPRSSYEQYF. CDR3 bases: TGTGCCAGCAGCGTAGGCCCTAGGAGCTCCTACGAGCAGTACTTC.

CDR3 residues: CASSIGGRGDTQYF. CDR3 nucleotide sequence: TGTGCCAGTAGTATAGGCGGGAGAGGTGATACGCAGTATTTT. The rearrangement joins TRBV19 to TRBJ2-3, with 7 bases aligning to TRBD2. The CDR3 is made up of 14 amino acids. Per germline, CDR1 LNHDA and CDR2 SQIVND (reference sequence). V shed 1 base and J 6 bases; nucleotides not matched to a gene: 4.